This TCR beta chain was recorded in a study of PD-L1 blockade in urothelial cancer. Study-level information: At some point between 2012 and 2014, patients got going on atezolizumab, taking 1,200 mg intravenously every 3 weeks. Blood-derived samples held a median about 150,000 T cells.

Some clones are missing from TCRdb's copy, which holds only in-frame ones; the method was immunoSEQ multiplex PCR. The data contain 100,000 to 150,000 clones, about 84% of them singletons. Time point noted: peripheral blood 6 weeks after treatment start. Patients were living with locally advanced or metastatic urothelial carcinoma. Samples were collected from each patient before treatment and during treatment. Each patient gave between 1 and 8 of them in total. The CDR3 extends over 15 amino acids. Germline V gene data show CDR1 as KGHSH and CDR2 as LQKENI. V was cut by 2 bases and J by 0 bases, with 5 bases left in between.

The sample in question was PBMCs, obtained around atezolizumab (anti-PD-L1) treatment. This TCR derives from a man aged 45 to 65 with urothelial cancer. This chain uses TRBV18 with TRBJ2-6; D uncertain. Written as DNA, the CDR3 is TGTGCCAGCTCACCAAGCTCCTCTGGGGCCAACGTCCTGACTTTC. Translated, it gives CASSPSSSGANVLTF.